This entry features one TCR beta chain sequence. Its binding antigen is unknown. Base qualities were left out, and no much larger clone turns up one base away. The junction shows trimming of 6 bases on V and 0 bases on J, plus 14 bases between the germline ends. The germline V gene gives CDR1 as SGHDT and CDR2 as YYEEEE. There are 15 amino acids in the CDR3, from cysteine to phenylalanine inclusive. Only CDR3 DNA is held: 45 bases, read in frame from base 1. The sample belongs to a study of T cell responses to AZD1222 COVID-19 vaccine (dated by TCRdb to the early 2020s). Background on the whole study: A total of around 240 trial participants underwent TCR sequencing, of whom 200 to 220 had received two doses of AZD1222 and around 25 had received two doses of the MenACWY control vaccine. Enrollment into the trials was organized by age into subgroups of 18-55, 56-69 and 70-plus years, and those subgroups contained about 160, 30 and 59 TCR-sequenced participants, respectively. Points the paper makes about the study in general: No day 14 peak-response samples were available, so repertoires were characterized only after the peak T cell response. CD4 TCRs associated with the vaccine covered the entire spike protein, and the dominant responses were in regions 160-218 and 743-854. After two AZD1222 doses, spike-specific TCR breadth and depth were significantly higher than at day 0 and than in MenACWY recipients. Reportedly, close to half of the unique spike-specific TCRs recognized epitopes lying outside the regions that are mutated in the B.1.351 and B.1.1.7 variants. The 56-69-year group was small, and its depth increase did not reach significance, likely because of low power. Most participants were white British and females outnumbered males, and the authors suggested that clonal diversity may have been underestimated. Conclusions about previously exposed vaccinees are limited, since just five to seven AZD1222 recipients were seropositive for SARS-CoV-2 at baseline.

The CDR3 regions of human TCRbeta chains were subjected to immunosequencing. The authors' pipeline ran thus. Repertoire TCRs were checked for matches against a reference library of SARS-CoV-2-specific TCRs that had been generated using the MIRA antigen-specificity platform. Breadth was defined as the fraction of unique TCRs that were SARS-CoV-2-associated, and depth was defined as the fraction of total T cells that were SARS-CoV-2-associated. Using the MIRA data, each spike-specific TCR was assigned both to the spike region to which the TCR was reactive and to a CD4 or CD8 class. Log10-transformed breadth and depth values were compared by one-way ANOVA with Sidak's multiple comparisons tests. TCRdb obtained this table from immuneACCESS and retained in-frame rearrangements with V and J assigned. These tables miss some clones; where compared with another copy, unresolved V genes account for less than half of the shortfall, and the remainder is unexplained. V and J calls and clone size follow that table, whereas D and trimming were derived from the DNA. Counted in this sample were around 78,000 clones; 90% of them appeared once. 2.5% to 4% of the sample is in the top ten clones.

The sample's time point, from its label and the paper: about 28 days (+/-7) after the second vaccine dose. AZD1222 recipients with second doses at about 4 weeks or about 12 weeks were pooled, because spike-specific TCR depth and breadth did not differ between schedules. The vaccinee samples were drawn from two UK trials, COV001 and COV002, one of which was a single-blind randomized controlled phase 2/3 trial testing AZD1222 (ChAdOx1 nCoV-19) in healthy adults. For TCRbeta chain sequencing, PBMC samples were collected from trial participants at day 0 and at day 28 after the second dose. This TCR was sampled from an adult who received the AZD1222 COVID-19 vaccine. Sequencing was performed on peripheral blood, taken 28 days after the second AZD1222 dose. The receptor chain draws on TRBV5-6 and TRBJ2-3, with no reliable assignment of the D segment. The CDR3 protein sequence reads: CASTPRRGSTDTQYF. In nucleotides, the sequence is TGTGCCAGCACACCCCGGCGAGGAAGCACAGATACGCAGTATTTT.